This entry lists 30 T cell receptor beta chains sequenced from one sample in a study of T-cell reconstitution after alpha-beta-depleted transplantation in children. TCRbeta library preparation incorporated unique molecular identifiers. TCRdb re-analysed the PCR reads in MiXCR, keeping a single row per CDR3 protein. The sample gives around 4,000 distinct CDR3 sequences, roughly 24% of which show up once; about 61% is in the top ten. The sample consisted of PBMCs, mostly from graft donor cells, taken 60 days after TCRalphabeta/CD19-depleted stem cell transplant. These receptors originate from a boy younger than two who had a stem cell transplant for acute myeloid leukemia, so the T cells may come from the graft donor.

The table lists this clonotype with many counts. The J gene is TRBJ2-3, the V gene TRBV20-1; 8 bases fit TRBD1. Germline CDR1 and CDR2: DFQATT and SNEGSKA (reference sequence). The CDR3 is 15 residues long. Trimming at V came to 6 bases and at J to 4 bases, leaving 12 bases not matched to a gene. The CDR3, as DNA: TGCAGTGCCCCGATGGTCGACAGGGGCCCAGATACGCAGTATTTT. Its protein is CSAPMVDRGPDTQYF.

This clonotype appeared many times. The J gene is TRBJ1-2, the V gene TRBV11-2; D perhaps matches TRBD1 (5 bases). The germline gives CDR1 SGHAT, CDR2 FQNNGV. The CDR3 loop spans 14 amino acids. Trimming took 5 bases from V and 5 from J, leaving 15 bases between them. The DNA of the CDR3 is TGTGCCAGCAGCCGTGTCGGGGCCTGGTATGGCTACACCTTC. Encoded protein: CASSRVGAWYGYTF.

This clonotype was seen repeatedly, ten times or more. The DNA of the CDR3 is TGCAGTGCTAGAGGGCGGGGTATGTTCCGCTCCTACGAGCAGTACGTC. Its translation: CSARGRGMFRSYEQYV. The chain has TRBV20-1 and TRBJ2-7; possibly TRBD2 for D (6 bases). This CDR3 spans 16 amino acids. Trimming shortened V by 1 base and J by 0 bases, and 16 bases separated the two germline ends. Germline CDR1 DFQATT, CDR2 SNEGSKA (reference sequence).

The V and J genes are TRBV4-3 and TRBJ2-7; tentatively, D is TRBD1 (6 bases). The V end lost 2 bases, the J end lost 1 base, and 18 bases lay between the germline ends. Per germline, CDR1 LGHNA and CDR2 YSLEER. The CDR3 extends over 17 amino acids. The CDR3, as DNA: TGCGCCAGCAGCCAATTAATATCCAAGGACAGTTCCTACGAGCAGTACTTC. Translating it yields CASSQLISKDSSYEQYF.

There are many counts of this clonotype. The gene calls are TRBV6-6 and TRBJ2-7, with TRBD1 as a possible D gene (5 bases). Trimming took 8 bases from V and 0 from J, leaving 14 bases between them. CDR3 length: 14 amino acids. Germline-derived CDR1 and CDR2 are MNHNY and SVGAGI (reference sequence). The CDR3 nucleotides are TGTGCCAGCGCCCCCAGGGAACCCTCCTACGAGCAGTACGTC. Translation gives CASAPREPSYEQYV.

Sample share makes this clonotype medium-sized (0.01 to 0.1%). The chain joins TRBV7-7 to TRBJ2-5; D perhaps matches TRBD1 (7 bases). Per the germline V gene, CDR1 is SSHAT and CDR2 is FNYEAQ (reference sequence). The CDR3 consists of 11 residues. Trimming took off 10 bases at V and 5 bases at J, with 11 bases between the two ends. CDR3 sequence reads: CATQGGETQYF. The CDR3, as DNA: TGTGCCACCCAGGGGGGCGAGACCCAGTACTTC.

This clonotype was seen at least ten times. The chain couples TRBV20-1 to TRBJ1-5, with a weak D call TRBD1 (5 bases). CDR3 size: 14 residues. The germline gives CDR1 DFQATT, CDR2 SNEGSKA (reference sequence). Trimming cost V 6 bases and J 0 bases, with 12 bases left between them. In DNA, the CDR3 is TGCAGTGCCACGACAGTTAATAGCAATCAGCCCCAGCATTTT. Its translation: CSATTVNSNQPQHF.

For this clonotype: One end of the junction is discordant with germline, which a read error may explain. The chain links TRBV29-1 to TRBJ2-3; 12 bases match TRBD2. The CDR3 runs to 15 residues. Looked up from germline, CDR1 is SQVTM and CDR2 is ANQGSEA. The CDR3 spells CSATSGGTTTDTQYF. The CDR3 DNA is TGCAGCGCTACTAGCGGGGGGACTACCACAGATACTCAGTATTTT.

This clonotype was seen many times. V gene TRBV7-9 combines with J gene TRBJ2-1; 7 nucleotides align to TRBD2. The germline V gene encodes CDR1 SEHNR and CDR2 FQNEAQ (reference sequence). Trimming removed 1 base from V and 3 bases from J; junction bases left unmatched: 0. This CDR3 comprises 14 residues. The CDR3 DNA sequence: TGTGCCAGCAGCTTAGGCGGGGGCTACAATGAGCAGTTCTTC. Its translation: CASSLGGGYNEQFF.

This clonotype showed up many times. This sequence joins TRBV10-3 and TRBJ2-2, with no clear D. Germline V gene sequence: CDR1 ENHRY, CDR2 SYGVKD. The CDR3 sequence is 13 residues long. The V and J ends lost 2 bases and 7 bases respectively, with 8 bases between them. The CDR3 reads CAISEGRGGELFF. In nucleotides, the CDR3 is TGTGCCATCAGTGAGGGTCGAGGCGGGGAGCTGTTTTTT.

This clonotype was seen many times. This sequence joins TRBV7-3 and TRBJ2-1; no clear D. In germline, CDR1 is SGHTA, CDR2 FQGTGA. The CDR3 covers 16 residues. V was trimmed by 1 base and J by 9 bases, leaving 19 bases between them. The CDR3 is CASSLKFRPNKGEQFF. The CDR3 bases are TGTGCCAGCAGCTTAAAGTTTCGGCCCAACAAGGGTGAGCAGTTCTTC.

In its sample, this clonotype is medium-sized. The chain carries TRBV19 and TRBJ2-1, with 8 bases aligning to TRBD1. CDR3 length: 15 amino acids. V lost 6 bases to trimming and J lost 7 bases; unmatched junction nucleotides: 11. Germline CDR1 reads LNHDA; CDR2 reads SQIVND (reference sequence). This chain's CDR3 is CASRTGQGRRNEQFF. CDR3 nucleotides: TGTGCCAGTAGAACCGGACAGGGACGGAGAAATGAGCAGTTCTTC.

The rearrangement links TRBV19 to TRBJ2-3; tentatively, D is TRBD1 or TRBD2 (5 bases each). V lost 6 bases to trimming and J lost 1 base, with 14 bases between them. Germline CDR1 LNHDA, CDR2 SQIVND (reference sequence). This CDR3 is built from 15 residues. CDR3 nucleotide sequence: TGTGCCAGTAGGGTCACCGGGGACCGCACAGATACGCAGTATTTT. Its translation is CASRVTGDRTDTQYF.

This clonotype was picked up many times. V and J are TRBV20-1 and TRBJ2-5, with D possibly TRBD1 on 5 matching bases. This CDR3 has 15 amino acids. Trimming removed 1 base from V and 1 base from J, with 13 bases in between. Germline V gives CDR1 DFQATT, CDR2 SNEGSKA (reference sequence). The CDR3 DNA reads as TGCAGTGCTAGAGTTTCCAGGGTGGCCCAAGAGACCCAGTACTTC. This encodes CSARVSRVAQETQYF.

This clonotype was counted at least ten times. The chain recombines TRBV5-1 with TRBJ1-4; 7 nucleotides agree with TRBD1. This CDR3 contains 15 residues. Germline V gene data show CDR1 as SGHRS and CDR2 as YFSETQ. The V and J ends lost 2 bases and 3 bases, in that order; junction bases with no gene match: 4. DNA for the CDR3: TGCGCCAGCAGCTTCGACAGGGCGTCTAATGAAAAACTGTTTTTT. Its translation: CASSFDRASNEKLFF.

This clonotype has a count of ten or more. V is TRBV10-3 and J is TRBJ2-5; 12 bases map to TRBD1. Looked up from germline, CDR1 is ENHRY and CDR2 is SYGVKD. V lost 6 bases and J lost 5; bases outside the gene matches: 7. The CDR3 spans 15 residues. DNA of the CDR3: TGTGCCATCAGCCCGGGACAGGGGGCGTGGGAGACCCAGTACTTC. It yields the protein CAISPGQGAWETQYF.

At least ten counts were recorded for this clonotype. The rearrangement links TRBV5-6 to TRBJ2-1, with D possibly being TRBD1 or TRBD2 (7 bases each). Germline loops: CDR1 SGHDT, CDR2 YYEEEE. The V end was cut by 0 bases, the J end by 4 bases, with 14 bases between. The CDR3 sequence is 16 residues long. CDR3 nucleotides: TGTGCCAGCAGCTTGGGGGGAGGGGGCGTTTACAATGAGCAGTTCTTC. Translated: CASSLGGGGVYNEQFF.

This clonotype is labeled as medium-sized (0.01 to 0.1%). The chain recombines TRBV2 with TRBJ1-5; 8 positions match TRBD1. The CDR3 totals 17 residues. After removal of 4 bases from V and 0 bases from J, the junction contained 8 bases not matched to a gene. The V gene's germline CDR1 is SNHLY and CDR2 FYNNEI. CDR3 DNA sequence: TGTGCCAGCAGTGTCGCAGGGGGCTTTAATAGCAATCAGCCCCAGCATTTT. Protein sequence: CASSVAGGFNSNQPQHF. The variable domain in full, with the rest retrieved from reference TRBV2 and TRBJ1-5, is EPEVTQTPSHQVTQMGQEVILRCVPISNHLYFYWYRQILGQKVEFLVSFYNNEISEKSEIFDDQFSVERPDGSNFTLKIRSTKLEDSAMYFCASSVAGGFNSNQPQHFGDGTRLSIL.

This clonotype was counted at least ten times. The rearrangement joins TRBV7-3 to TRBJ2-1, with D unresolved. This CDR3 has 15 amino acids. The germline V gene encodes CDR1 SGHTA and CDR2 FQGTGA. Trimming took 5 bases from V and 5 from J, leaving 16 bases between them. CDR3 in DNA: TGTGCCAGCAGCCCTGGGATCCCCCGACACAATGAGCAGTTCTTC. The encoded protein is CASSPGIPRHNEQFF.

This clonotype was seen ten or more times. The chain is built from TRBV19 and TRBJ1-3, with a possible D match to TRBD1 (5 bases). CDR1 is LNHDA and CDR2 is SQIVND in the germline V gene (reference sequence). This CDR3 region has 15 residues. The ends were cut back, 7 bases at V and 0 bases at J, with 13 bases in the middle. The CDR3 loop is CASTTRGTSGNTIYF. CDR3 DNA: TGTGCCAGTACCACCCGAGGGACCTCTGGAAACACCATATATTTT.

The chain employs TRBV6-2 or TRBV6-3 and TRBJ1-2, with 7 nucleotides matching TRBD1. With V trimmed by 0 bases and J by 4 bases, 2 bases remained unmatched. The CDR3 covers 14 residues. Germline CDR1 MNHEY, CDR2 SVGEGT. This CDR3 reads CASSYSTGAYGYTF. The CDR3 nucleotides are TGTGCCAGCAGTTACTCCACAGGGGCCTATGGCTACACCTTC.

This clonotype has ten or more counts. The rearrangement uses TRBV7-2 and TRBJ2-1; no reliable D call. Trimming removed 1 base from V and 3 bases from J, with 13 bases in between. The CDR3 contains 16 residues. Germline V gives CDR1 SGHTA, CDR2 FQGNSA. The CDR3 sequence is CASSLGSQPSYNEQFF. In DNA form, the CDR3 reads TGTGCCAGCAGCTTAGGAAGCCAGCCAAGCTACAATGAGCAGTTCTTC.

There are many counts of this clonotype. CDR3 sequence: CASSQGFIAASTDTQYF. CDR3 bases: TGTGCCAGCAGCCAAGGCTTCATAGCGGCTAGCACAGATACGCAGTATTTT. The chain has TRBV3-1 and TRBJ2-3, with D possibly TRBD2 on 6 matching bases. The CDR3 totals 17 residues. Germline lookup yields CDR1 LGHDT and CDR2 YNNKEL (reference sequence). Deletions cut 1 base from V and 0 bases from J, with 14 bases between.

This clonotype is labeled as medium-sized. The gene calls are TRBV28 and TRBJ1-1; D call uncertain. Germline assignment: CDR1 MDHEN and CDR2 SYDVKM. V was pared by 5 bases and J by 0 bases, with 19 bases between. The CDR3 has 17 residues. CDR3 sequence: CASSPAVWAQMNTEAFF. CDR3 coding DNA: TGTGCCAGCAGTCCAGCAGTTTGGGCGCAGATGAACACTGAAGCTTTCTTT. Full variable domain (missing parts from reference TRBV28 and TRBJ1-1): DVKVTQSSRYLVKRTGEKVFLECVQDMDHENMFWYRQDPGLGLRLIYFSYDVKMKEKGDIPEGYSVSREKKERFSLILESASTNQTSMYLCASSPAVWAQMNTEAFFGQGTRLTVV.

This clonotype was counted ten times or more. The chain recombines TRBV3-1 with TRBJ1-4; D is undetermined. The CDR3 consists of 12 residues. The V end was cut by 2 bases, the J end by 8 bases, with 6 bases between. The germline gives CDR1 LGHDT, CDR2 YNNKEL (reference sequence). CDR3 sequence reads: CASSQKSEKLFF. The CDR3 bases are TGTGCCAGCAGCCAAAAGTCGGAAAAACTGTTTTTT. Full variable domain (rest looked up from reference TRBV3-1 and TRBJ1-4): DTAVSQTPKYLVTQMGNDKSIKCEQNLGHDTMYWYKQDSKKFLKIMFSYNNKELIINETVPNRFSPKSPDKAHLNLHINSLELGDSAVYFCASSQKSEKLFFGSGTQLSVL.

This clonotype is labeled medium-sized (0.01 to 0.1%). V usage is TRBV11-2 and J usage is TRBJ2-1, with TRBD2 matching 10 bases. The CDR3 runs to 17 residues. Germline loops: CDR1 SGHAT, CDR2 FQNNGV. J was trimmed by 4 bases and V by 5 bases; bases with no gene match: 11. DNA for the CDR3: TGTGCCAGCAGCGCTCTTCCGACTAGCGGGTATTACAATGAGCAGTTCTTC. It codes for CASSALPTSGYYNEQFF.

This clonotype appeared many times. The chain carries TRBV7-9 and TRBJ2-3, with 14 bases identical to TRBD2. This CDR3 is 18 amino acids long. V dropped 3 bases and J dropped 6; count of bases not matched to a gene: 11. Germline V gene sequence: CDR1 SEHNR, CDR2 FQNEAQ (reference sequence). The CDR3 protein is CASSFGPGTSGGADTQYF. In nucleotides, the CDR3 is TGTGCCAGCAGCTTTGGTCCCGGGACTAGCGGGGGAGCCGATACGCAGTATTTT.

This clonotype was observed many times. This chain joins TRBV6-5 and TRBJ1-5; 8 bases are a match to TRBD1. After removal of 5 bases from V and 3 bases from J, the junction contained 6 bases not matched to a gene. CDR3 length equals 15 residues. Germline assignment: CDR1 MNHEY and CDR2 SVGAGI. The CDR3 region is CASSPQDRDNQPQHF. CDR3 nucleotide sequence: TGTGCCAGCAGTCCCCAGGACAGGGACAATCAGCCCCAGCATTTT.

This clonotype was counted many times. The chain joins TRBV3-1 to TRBJ1-5; D gene ambiguous. CDR3 length equals 18 residues. Germline-derived CDR1 and CDR2 are LGHDT and YNNKEL (reference sequence). CDR3 sequence reads: CTCSRRRYFGMNNQPQHF. The CDR3 bases are TGTACCTGCAGCCGTAGAAGGTATTTTGGTATGAACAATCAGCCCCAGCATTTT.

This clonotype was observed many times. The V call is TRBV20-1, the J call TRBJ2-5, with a possible D match to TRBD2 (6 bases). CDR3 length: 13 residues. V was shortened by 7 bases and J by 1 base, with 13 bases between the two germline ends. Germline V lookup: CDR1 DFQATT, CDR2 SNEGSKA (reference sequence). The CDR3 bases are TGCAGTGGTATTACCGGGGGCCAAGAGACCCAGTACTTC. Translation: CSGITGGQETQYF.